The 18 T cell receptor beta chains below all came from one sample that was sequenced in a study of T cells in Graves' hyperthyroidism and ophthalmopathy. Amplification targeted TCR beta CDR3 regions from RNA transcripts. A first-round RT-PCR of the TCR CDR3 used the HTBI primer set. TCRdb redid the calling of the multiplex PCR reads with MiXCR, one entry per CDR3 protein. The sample lists approximately 700,000 distinct CDR3 sequences; 45% were seen once. The sample taken for sequencing was peripheral blood or thyroid tissue (not recorded which). The source is an adult man with Graves' disease, either hyperthyroidism or ophthalmopathy (not recorded which).

This clonotype was seen a few times. The V gene is TRBV7-9, the J gene TRBJ2-7; possibly TRBD1 for D (5 bases). The CDR3 runs 13 residues. Germline V CDR1 and CDR2: SEHNR, FQNEAQ (reference sequence). Trimming stripped 6 bases from V and 2 bases from J, with 11 bases between. The CDR3 DNA sequence: TGTGCCAGCAGTGTCCGACAGACCTACGAGCAGTACTTC. Translated: CASSVRQTYEQYF. The full variable domain, completed using reference TRBV7-9 and TRBJ2-7, is DTGVSQNPRHKITKRGQNVTFRCDPISEHNRLYWYRQTLGQGPEFLTYFQNEAQLEKSRLLSDRFSAERPKGSFSTLEIQRTEQGDSAMYLCASSVRQTYEQYFGPGTRLTVT.

The V call is TRBV6-5, the J call TRBJ1-5; a weak D match, TRBD1 (6 bases). Trimming left V 2 bases short and J 1 base short, with 9 bases between. CDR3 length: 15 amino acids. The germline CDR1 and CDR2 sequences are MNHEY and SVGAGI. CDR3 nucleotides: TGTGCCAGCAGTTACACGGGGGCAAGCAATCAGCCCCAGCATTTT. This codes for CASSYTGASNQPQHF.

V usage is TRBV7-2 and J usage is TRBJ2-7; 9 positions agree with TRBD2. Germline assignment: CDR1 SGHTA and CDR2 FQGNSA. The ends lost 1 base at V and 6 bases at J; junction bases unmatched: 13. The CDR3 has 17 amino acids. The CDR3 nucleotides read TGTGCCAGCAGCTTAGTGGTCGCGGGAGGGATACCGTCCGAGCAGTACTTC. Amino acids: CASSLVVAGGIPSEQYF.

This clonotype was seen at least ten times. This chain links TRBV20-1 with TRBJ1-4, with 9 bases matching TRBD1. The CDR3 contains 12 residues. CDR1 and CDR2 (germline): DFQATT, SNEGSKA (reference sequence). J lost 7 bases, V lost 3 bases, and 0 bases had no gene match. This chain's CDR3 is CSARGQGEKLFF. The CDR3 region has the DNA TGCAGTGCTAGGGGACAGGGTGAAAAACTGTTTTTT.

V and J are TRBV20-1 and TRBJ2-7, with 15 bases lining up with TRBD2. This CDR3 is 14 amino acids long. V shed 6 bases, J shed 3 bases, and the junction held 3 bases outside the gene matches. From germline, CDR1 is DFQATT and CDR2 SNEGSKA (reference sequence). CDR3 coding DNA: TGCAGTGCCGGGACTAGCGGGGGGAACTACGAGCAGTACTTC. It is translated as CSAGTSGGNYEQYF.

V and J are TRBV7-3 and TRBJ2-2; D may be TRBD2 (5 bases). Trimming removed 1 base at V and 4 bases at J, with 7 bases between. The CDR3 extends over 14 amino acids. From germline, CDR1 is SGHTA and CDR2 FQGTGA. CDR3 sequence reads: CASSLKGVTGELFF. The DNA of the CDR3 is TGTGCCAGCAGCTTAAAGGGAGTCACCGGGGAGCTGTTTTTT.

The chain combines TRBV6-5 with TRBJ1-2; TRBD1 aligns across 7 bases. CDR3 length equals 14 residues. V lost 10 bases and J lost 0; bases outside the gene matches: 8. Germline V gives CDR1 MNHEY, CDR2 SVGAGI. The DNA of the CDR3 is TGTGCCACGGGGGAGGGGACAGCTAACTATGGCTACACCTTC. Its protein is CATGEGTANYGYTF.

A few counts support this clonotype. A clone one base away is much larger, so this may be a read error. This sequence joins TRBV6-5 and TRBJ1-5, with a possible D match to TRBD1 (6 bases). Between the trimmed V and J ends, which lost 7 bases and 2 bases, there was a span of 15 bases. CDR3 size: 15 residues. Germline CDR1 MNHEY, CDR2 SVGAGI. The CDR3 protein is CASTPTGFGNQPQHF. CDR3 nucleotides: TGTGCCAGCACCCCCACAGGGTTCGGCAATCAGCCCCAGCATTTT.

The V call is TRBV6-5, the J call TRBJ2-7, with D perhaps TRBD2 (5 bases). This CDR3 comprises 12 residues. With 7 bases removed from V and 6 bases from J, the gap between germline ends came to 13 bases. Germline V gives CDR1 MNHEY, CDR2 SVGAGI. CDR3 residues: CASNRGVGEQYF. CDR3 in DNA: TGTGCCAGCAACCGGGGAGTCGGCGAGCAGTACTTC.

This rearrangement joins TRBV25-1 to TRBJ2-7; D call uncertain. The CDR3 length is 11 residues. The germline CDR1 and CDR2 sequences are MGHDK and SYGVNS. V lost 9 bases and J lost 0, with 6 bases in between. CDR3 coding DNA: TGTGCCAGGACTGACTCCTACGAGCAGTACTTC. Amino acid sequence: CARTDSYEQYF.

The chain recombines TRBV7-8 with TRBJ2-7; TRBD2 matches 7 bases. V dropped 9 bases and J dropped 2; count of bases not matched to a gene: 10. Germline V gives CDR1 SGHVS, CDR2 FQNEAQ. The CDR3 spans 14 residues. As DNA, the CDR3 is TGTGCCAGTATAGAGCGGGGCCCCCCCTACGAGCAGTACTTC. It yields the protein CASIERGPPYEQYF.

The rearrangement joins TRBV7-2 to TRBJ2-5, with TRBD2 matching 12 bases. V shed 8 bases and J 4 bases; nucleotides not matched to a gene: 8. Germline V CDR1 and CDR2: SGHTA, FQGNSA. This CDR3 comprises 15 residues. The CDR3: CASGVTSGGRETQYF. CDR3 DNA sequence: TGTGCCAGCGGGGTGACTAGCGGGGGCCGAGAGACCCAGTACTTC.

The rearrangement joins TRBV20-1 to TRBJ1-2; D perhaps matches TRBD1 (6 bases). Germline-derived CDR1 and CDR2 are DFQATT and SNEGSKA (reference sequence). The length of the CDR3 is 14 residues. V was pared by 2 bases and J by 3 bases, with 13 bases between. Written as DNA, the CDR3 is TGCAGTGCTAGAAACCGGGGACAAGACTATGGCTACACCTTC. Translation gives CSARNRGQDYGYTF.

This clonotype came up many times. This sequence joins TRBV7-9 and TRBJ1-2; TRBD1 aligns across 9 bases. The germline V gene encodes CDR1 SEHNR and CDR2 FQNEAQ (reference sequence). This CDR3 contains 14 residues. V was clipped by 2 bases and J by 8 bases; unmatched bases: 6. In nucleotides, the CDR3 is TGTGCCAGCAGCTTAATCCCGGGACAGGGAGGCTACACCTTC. Protein: CASSLIPGQGGYTF.

This clonotype occurred a few times. This chain connects TRBV6-6 to TRBJ1-2; 8 bases are a match to TRBD1. CDR3 length equals 14 residues. With 4 bases clipped from V and 0 bases from J, the junction kept 1 base outside the gene matches. Germline V gene sequence: CDR1 MNHNY, CDR2 SVGAGI (reference sequence). CDR3 protein: CASSWTGSNYGYTF. For the CDR3, the DNA is TGTGCCAGCAGTTGGACAGGGTCTAACTATGGCTACACCTTC.

The J gene is TRBJ1-1, the V gene TRBV7-8; 11 bases agree with TRBD1. This CDR3 region has 15 residues. V was pared by 8 bases and J by 6 bases, with 11 bases of the junction left unmatched. Germline V gives CDR1 SGHVS, CDR2 FQNEAQ. CDR3 residues: CASDGQGAYKAEAFF. As DNA, the CDR3 is TGTGCCAGCGACGGACAGGGGGCTTATAAGGCTGAAGCTTTCTTT.

The chain combines TRBV6-6 with TRBJ2-5; TRBD1 agrees at 10 bases. Germline assignment: CDR1 MNHNY and CDR2 SVGAGI (reference sequence). V shed 2 bases and J 2 bases; nucleotides not matched to a gene: 5. This CDR3 contains 16 residues. CDR3 DNA sequence: TGTGCCAGCAGTTACGGCCAGGGACAGGGGCAAGAGACCCAGTACTTC. Its protein is CASSYGQGQGQETQYF.

This clonotype was recorded a few times. The J gene is TRBJ1-5, the V gene TRBV5-1; the match to TRBD1 covers 8 bases. Germline CDR1 is SGHRS and CDR2 is YFSETQ. The V gene end was trimmed by 5 bases and the J gene end by 2 bases; junction bases not matched to a gene: 6. The CDR3 contains 15 residues. CDR3 nucleotides: TGCGCCAGCAGTCAGGGGGCGTTGGGCAATCAGCCCCAGCATTTT. Amino acid sequence: CASSQGALGNQPQHF.